These 18 T cell receptor beta chains share one sample of origin, sequenced in a study of blood T cell repertoires in COVID-19. Libraries were prepared by immunoSEQ multiplex PCR; TCRdb keeps only in-frame clonotypes and omits some of them. The repertoire holds 150,000 to 200,000 clones, roughly 82% seen once, with around 5.5% in the top ten. Specimen: PBMCs or T cells enriched from blood (not recorded which). The receptor source for this set is a woman aged 55-69 years with acute COVID-19.

The gene calls are TRBV11-3 and TRBJ2-2; D is ambiguous. Germline CDR1 and CDR2: SGHNT and YENEEA. V gave up 0 bases and J gave up 1 base, with 3 bases separating them. The CDR3 is made up of 14 amino acids. The CDR3 reads CASSLDWNTGELFF. The CDR3 DNA reads as TGTGCCAGCAGCTTAGACTGGAACACCGGGGAGCTGTTTTTT.

The chain combines TRBV28 with TRBJ2-7; 9 bases line up with TRBD1. The V gene's germline CDR1 is MDHEN and CDR2 SYDVKM. V lost 2 bases and J lost 7; bases outside the gene matches: 6. The CDR3 consists of 14 residues. In nucleotides, the CDR3 is TGTGCCAGCAGTTTAGGACAGGGGAGAGGGGAGCAGTACGTC. It codes for CASSLGQGRGEQYV.

The CDR3 DNA sequence: TGTGCCAGCAGCACTTCAGGTGCCTATGGCTACACCTTC. Translated: CASSTSGAYGYTF. V usage is TRBV7-2 and J usage is TRBJ1-2; no firm D call. The V gene's germline CDR1 is SGHTA and CDR2 FQGNSA. The CDR3 sequence is 13 residues long. V was trimmed by 5 bases and J by 4 bases, leaving 11 bases between them.

The chain recombines TRBV7-9 with TRBJ1-2; D uncertain. Trimming pared 5 bases from V and 4 bases from J, leaving 11 bases between. In germline, CDR1 is SEHNR, CDR2 FQNEAQ (reference sequence). The CDR3 extends over 13 amino acids. The CDR3 coding sequence is TGTGCCAGCAGCCCGGGTTCTCTCTATGGCTACACCTTC. Protein sequence: CASSPGSLYGYTF.

Only one count was recorded for this clone. V is TRBV7-9 and J is TRBJ2-3; 8 nucleotides agree with TRBD2. Germline V lookup: CDR1 SEHNR, CDR2 FQNEAQ (reference sequence). The CDR3 extends over 15 amino acids. The trim removed 10 bases at V and 2 bases at J, leaving 11 bases unmatched. CDR3 coding DNA: TGTGCCATCTCCTTAGGGCGGGGGGTCACAGATACGCAGTATTTT. Translating it yields CAISLGRGVTDTQYF.

This chain links TRBV4-3 with TRBJ1-2; D not resolved. V gave up 1 base and J gave up 7 bases, with 19 bases separating them. CDR1 is LGHNA, CDR2 YSLEER, per germline. CDR3 length: 16 residues. CDR3 residues: CASSQVLLSPIGGYTF. CDR3 nucleotide sequence: TGCGCCAGCAGCCAAGTATTACTAAGCCCAATCGGTGGCTACACCTTC.

V gene TRBV3-1 (or the pseudogene TRBV3-2) combines with J gene TRBJ2-4, with TRBD2 matching over 13 bases. The CDR3 extends over 22 amino acids. With V trimmed by 3 bases and J by 3 bases, 20 bases remained unmatched. Germline CDR1 and CDR2: LGHDT and YNNKEL (reference sequence). The CDR3 spells CASSHGPQLAGGPGPYKNIQYF. The CDR3 DNA reads as TGTGCCAGCAGCCATGGACCGCAACTAGCGGGAGGGCCGGGACCGTACAAAAACATTCAGTACTTC.

The chain links TRBV10-3 to TRBJ2-4; D is unclear. Trimming pared 3 bases from V and 5 bases from J, leaving 11 bases between. Germline loops: CDR1 ENHRY, CDR2 SYGVKD. CDR3 length equals 14 residues. The CDR3 protein is CAISEAGTENIQYF. The CDR3 DNA reads as TGTGCCATCAGTGAAGCAGGTACAGAAAACATTCAGTACTTC.

The chain recombines TRBV5-6 with TRBJ1-1, with 8 positions matching TRBD1. V shed 4 bases and J 1 base; nucleotides not matched to a gene: 6. Germline lookup yields CDR1 SGHDT and CDR2 YYEEEE. CDR3 length equals 15 residues. CDR3 in amino acids: CASSPKGQGNTEAFF. CDR3 nucleotides: TGTGCCAGCAGCCCGAAAGGACAGGGGAACACTGAAGCTTTCTTT.

This clone was observed a single time. The chain recombines TRBV4-3 with TRBJ2-5; TRBD1 might be the D (5 bases). The V and J ends lost 0 bases and 0 bases respectively, with 17 bases between them. The CDR3 has 18 residues. Germline V lookup: CDR1 LGHNA, CDR2 YSLEER. The DNA for the CDR3 is TGCGCCAGCAGCCAAGACCCCCCCCCGCAGGGAAACCAAGAGACCCAGTACTTC. Protein product: CASSQDPPPQGNQETQYF.

This chain uses TRBV24-1 with TRBJ2-3, with a tentative D call TRBD1 (6 bases). CDR3 size: 14 residues. Trimming took 5 bases from V and 3 from J, leaving 11 bases between them. Germline assignment: CDR1 KGHDR and CDR2 SFDVKD. CDR3 nucleotides: TGTGCCACCAGTGTGCAGGGGTATACAGATACGCAGTATTTT. The encoded protein is CATSVQGYTDTQYF.

This clone was seen a single time. The V call is TRBV30, the J call TRBJ2-7, with a possible D match to TRBD1 (5 bases). CDR1 is GTSNPN, CDR2 SVGIG, per germline (reference sequence). The V gene lost 6 bases and the J gene lost 2 bases, with 14 bases spanning the gap. CDR3 length: 13 amino acids. This CDR3 reads CACGAAIAYEQYF. The CDR3 DNA sequence: TGTGCCTGTGGGGCAGCGATAGCCTACGAGCAGTACTTC.

J is TRBJ2-7 and V is TRBV2, with 9 bases fitting TRBD1. V was clipped by 5 bases and J by 8 bases; unmatched bases: 7. The CDR3 extends over 13 amino acids. Germline V CDR1 and CDR2: SNHLY, FYNNEI. The CDR3 nucleotides read TGTGCCAGCAGTACCGGGACAGGGAAAAAGCAGTACGTC. Translation: CASSTGTGKKQYV.

The chain's CDR3 is CASRTSANTGELFF. The CDR3 DNA reads TGTGCCAGTCGGACTAGCGCTAACACCGGGGAGCTGTTTTTT. The gene calls are TRBV19 and TRBJ2-2, with 9 bases fitting TRBD2. In germline, CDR1 is LNHDA, CDR2 SQIVND (reference sequence). Germline trimming cut 8 bases from V and 2 bases from J; bases unmatched to any gene: 3. This CDR3 comprises 14 residues.

The chain joins TRBV5-4 to TRBJ2-1, with TRBD2 identical over 8 bases. Germline CDR1 SGHNT, CDR2 YYREEE (reference sequence). V gave up 0 bases and J gave up 6 bases; unmatched junction bases: 5. The CDR3 consists of 15 residues. CDR3 loop: CASSLGAGVSNEQFF. The CDR3 bases are TGTGCCAGCAGCTTGGGAGCGGGAGTTTCCAATGAGCAGTTCTTC.

This clone was observed a few times. The chain recombines TRBV7-9 with TRBJ1-2; TRBD1 agrees at 7 bases. There are 14 residues in the CDR3. Trimming took 5 bases from V and 4 from J; bases not matched to a gene: 7. CDR1 SEHNR and CDR2 FQNEAQ come from the germline V gene (reference sequence). For the CDR3, the DNA is TGTGCCAGCAGCCCCCGGGACAGCATCTATGGCTACACCTTC. Its translation is CASSPRDSIYGYTF.

The chain has TRBV4-3 and TRBJ1-5; no definite D call. Germline V gives CDR1 LGHNA, CDR2 YSLEER. Trimming removed 0 bases from V and 1 base from J, with 4 bases in between. The CDR3 runs to 14 residues. The CDR3 spells CASSQDYSNQPQHF. In nucleotides, the CDR3 is TGCGCCAGCAGCCAAGACTACAGCAATCAGCCCCAGCATTTT.

The chain is built from TRBV30 and TRBJ1-3, with D tentatively TRBD1 (5 bases). Germline CDR1 and CDR2: GTSNPN and SVGIG (reference sequence). The V end was cut by 2 bases, the J end by 4 bases, with 15 bases between. CDR3 length: 15 residues. CDR3 loop: CAWSLGGGGGNTIYF. The CDR3 DNA reads as TGTGCCTGGAGTCTAGGCGGGGGAGGAGGAAACACCATATATTTT.